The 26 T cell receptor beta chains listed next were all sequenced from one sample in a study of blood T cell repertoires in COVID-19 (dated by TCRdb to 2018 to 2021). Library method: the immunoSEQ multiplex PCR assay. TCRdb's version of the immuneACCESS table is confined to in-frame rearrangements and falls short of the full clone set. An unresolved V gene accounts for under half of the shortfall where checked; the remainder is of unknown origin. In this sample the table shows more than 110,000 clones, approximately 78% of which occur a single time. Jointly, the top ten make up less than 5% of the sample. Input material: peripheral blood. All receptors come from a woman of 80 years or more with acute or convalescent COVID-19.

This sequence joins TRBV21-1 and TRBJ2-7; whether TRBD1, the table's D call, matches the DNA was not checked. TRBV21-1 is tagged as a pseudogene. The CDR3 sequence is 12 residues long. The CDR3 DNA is TGTGCCTGGACAGGGGTTACCGACGAGCAGTACTTC. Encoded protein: CAWTGVTDEQYF.

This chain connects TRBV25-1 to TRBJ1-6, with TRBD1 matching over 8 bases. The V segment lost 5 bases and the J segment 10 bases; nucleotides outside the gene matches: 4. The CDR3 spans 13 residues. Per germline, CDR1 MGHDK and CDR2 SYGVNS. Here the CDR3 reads CASSRQGNSPLHF. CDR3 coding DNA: TGTGCCAGCAGTAGACAGGGGAACTCACCCCTCCACTTT. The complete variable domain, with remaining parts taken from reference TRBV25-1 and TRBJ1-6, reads EADIYQTPRYLVIGTGKKITLECSQTMGHDKMYWYQQDPGMELHLIHYSYGVNSTEKGDLSSESTVSRIRTEHFPLTLESARPSHTSQYLCASSRQGNSPLHFGNGTRLTVT.

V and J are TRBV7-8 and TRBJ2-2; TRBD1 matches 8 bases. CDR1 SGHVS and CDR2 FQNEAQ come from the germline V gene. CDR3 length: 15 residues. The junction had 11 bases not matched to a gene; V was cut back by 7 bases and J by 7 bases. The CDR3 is CASNQGAGRHGELFF. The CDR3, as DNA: TGTGCCAGCAATCAGGGGGCGGGGCGGCACGGGGAGCTGTTTTTT.

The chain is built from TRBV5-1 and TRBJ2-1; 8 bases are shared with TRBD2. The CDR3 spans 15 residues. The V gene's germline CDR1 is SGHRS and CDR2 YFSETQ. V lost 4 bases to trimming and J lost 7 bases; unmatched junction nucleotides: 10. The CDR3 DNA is TGCGCCAGCAGCGTCGGGACTAGTGGTATGAATGAGCAGTTCTTC. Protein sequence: CASSVGTSGMNEQFF.

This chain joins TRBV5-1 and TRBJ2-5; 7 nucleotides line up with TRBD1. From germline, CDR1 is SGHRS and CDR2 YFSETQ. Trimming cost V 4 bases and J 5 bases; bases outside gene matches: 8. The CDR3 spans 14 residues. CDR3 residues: CASSPGQWDETQYF. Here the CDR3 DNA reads TGCGCCAGCAGCCCGGGACAGTGGGACGAGACCCAGTACTTC.

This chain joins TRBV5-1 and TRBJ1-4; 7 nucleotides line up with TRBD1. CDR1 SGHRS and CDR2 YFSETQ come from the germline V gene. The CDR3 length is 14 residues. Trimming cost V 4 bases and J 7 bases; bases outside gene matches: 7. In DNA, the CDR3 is TGCGCCAGCAGCCCGAACAGGGGTAGTGAAAAACTGTTTTTT. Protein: CASSPNRGSEKLFF.

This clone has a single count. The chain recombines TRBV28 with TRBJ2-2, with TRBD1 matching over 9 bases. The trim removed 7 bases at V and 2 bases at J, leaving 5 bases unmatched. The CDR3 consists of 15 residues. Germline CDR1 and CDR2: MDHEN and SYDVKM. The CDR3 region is CASIDRGTNTGELFF. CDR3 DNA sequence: TGTGCCAGCATCGACAGGGGGACTAACACCGGGGAGCTGTTTTTT.

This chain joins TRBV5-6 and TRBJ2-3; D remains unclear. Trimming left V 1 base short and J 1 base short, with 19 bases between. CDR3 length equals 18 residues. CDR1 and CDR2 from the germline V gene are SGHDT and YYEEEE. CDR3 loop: CASSLFGGGRDGTDTQYF. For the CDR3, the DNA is TGTGCCAGCAGCTTGTTCGGCGGCGGTCGAGACGGCACAGATACGCAGTATTTT.

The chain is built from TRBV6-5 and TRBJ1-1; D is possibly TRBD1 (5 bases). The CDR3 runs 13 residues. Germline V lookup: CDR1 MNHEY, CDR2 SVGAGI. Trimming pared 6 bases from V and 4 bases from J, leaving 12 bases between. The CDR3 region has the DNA TGTGCCAGCAGACATAGGGGCCTCACTGAAGCTTTCTTT. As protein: CASRHRGLTEAFF.

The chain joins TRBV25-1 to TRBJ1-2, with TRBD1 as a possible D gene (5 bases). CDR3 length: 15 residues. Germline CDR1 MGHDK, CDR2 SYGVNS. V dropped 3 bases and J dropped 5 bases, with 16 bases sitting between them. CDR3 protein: CASSDPWGGRYGYTF. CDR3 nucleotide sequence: TGTGCCAGCAGTGACCCCTGGGGGGGTAGGTATGGCTACACCTTC.

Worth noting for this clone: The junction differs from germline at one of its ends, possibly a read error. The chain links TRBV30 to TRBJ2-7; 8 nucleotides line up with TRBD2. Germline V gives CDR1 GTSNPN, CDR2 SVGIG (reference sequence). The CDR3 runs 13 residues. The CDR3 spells CAWSGGGPLAAAF. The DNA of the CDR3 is TGTGCCTGGAGTGGCGGGGGGCCTTTGGCGGCAGCTTTC.

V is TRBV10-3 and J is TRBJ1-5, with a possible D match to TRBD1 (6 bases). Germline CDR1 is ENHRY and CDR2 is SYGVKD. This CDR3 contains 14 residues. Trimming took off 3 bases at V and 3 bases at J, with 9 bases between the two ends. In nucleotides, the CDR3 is TGTGCCATCAGTGACCGGGACAACAATCAGCCCCAGCATTTT. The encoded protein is CAISDRDNNQPQHF.

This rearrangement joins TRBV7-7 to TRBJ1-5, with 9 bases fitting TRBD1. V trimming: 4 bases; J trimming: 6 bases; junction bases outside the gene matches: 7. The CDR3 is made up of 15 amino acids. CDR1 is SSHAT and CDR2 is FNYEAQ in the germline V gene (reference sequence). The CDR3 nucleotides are TGTGCCAGCAGCTCCCACAGGGGGCTTGTTCAGCCCCAGCATTTT. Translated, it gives CASSSHRGLVQPQHF.

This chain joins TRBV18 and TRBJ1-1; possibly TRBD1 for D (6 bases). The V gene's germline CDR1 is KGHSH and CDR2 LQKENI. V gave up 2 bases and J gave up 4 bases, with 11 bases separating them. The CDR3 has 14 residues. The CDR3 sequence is CASSPRGGLTEAFF. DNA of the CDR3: TGTGCCAGCTCACCAAGGGGGGGACTCACTGAAGCTTTCTTT.

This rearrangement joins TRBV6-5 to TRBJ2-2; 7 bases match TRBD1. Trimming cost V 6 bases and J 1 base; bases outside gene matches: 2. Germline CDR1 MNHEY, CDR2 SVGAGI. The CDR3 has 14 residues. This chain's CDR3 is CASSRDRNTGELFF. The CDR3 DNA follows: TGTGCCAGCAGCCGGGACAGGAACACCGGGGAGCTGTTTTTT.

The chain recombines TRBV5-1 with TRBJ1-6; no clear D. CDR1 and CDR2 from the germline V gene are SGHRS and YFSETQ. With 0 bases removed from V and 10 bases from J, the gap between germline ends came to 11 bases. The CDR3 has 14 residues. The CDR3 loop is CASSLAFFGSPLHF. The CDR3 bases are TGCGCCAGCAGCTTGGCATTTTTCGGGTCACCCCTCCACTTT. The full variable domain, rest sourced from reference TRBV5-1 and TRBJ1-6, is KAGVTQTPRYLIKTRGQQVTLSCSPISGHRSVSWYQQTPGQGLQFLFEYFSETQRNKGNFPGRFSGRQFSNSRSEMNVSTLELGDSALYLCASSLAFFGSPLHFGNGTRLTVT.

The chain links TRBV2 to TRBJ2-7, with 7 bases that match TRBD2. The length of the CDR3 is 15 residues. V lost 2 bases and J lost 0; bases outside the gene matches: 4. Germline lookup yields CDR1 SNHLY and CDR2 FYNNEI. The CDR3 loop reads CASSELGGSSYEQYF. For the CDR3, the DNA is TGTGCCAGCAGTGAACTCGGCGGGAGCTCCTACGAGCAGTACTTC. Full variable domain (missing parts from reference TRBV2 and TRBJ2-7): EPEVTQTPSHQVTQMGQEVILRCVPISNHLYFYWYRQILGQKVEFLVSFYNNEISEKSEIFDDQFSVERPDGSNFTLKIRSTKLEDSAMYFCASSELGGSSYEQYFGPGTRLTVT.

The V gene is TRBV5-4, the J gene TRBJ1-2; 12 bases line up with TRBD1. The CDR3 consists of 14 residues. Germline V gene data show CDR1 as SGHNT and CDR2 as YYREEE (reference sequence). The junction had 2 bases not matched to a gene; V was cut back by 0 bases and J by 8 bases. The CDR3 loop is CASSLDGTGGGYTF. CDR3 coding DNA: TGTGCCAGCAGCTTGGATGGGACAGGGGGCGGCTACACCTTC.

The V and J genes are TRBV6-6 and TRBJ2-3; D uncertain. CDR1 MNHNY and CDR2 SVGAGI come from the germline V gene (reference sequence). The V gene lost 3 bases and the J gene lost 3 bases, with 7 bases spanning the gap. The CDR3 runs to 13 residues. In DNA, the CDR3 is TGTGCCAGCAGTTATGGCAGGACAGATACGCAGTATTTT. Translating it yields CASSYGRTDTQYF.

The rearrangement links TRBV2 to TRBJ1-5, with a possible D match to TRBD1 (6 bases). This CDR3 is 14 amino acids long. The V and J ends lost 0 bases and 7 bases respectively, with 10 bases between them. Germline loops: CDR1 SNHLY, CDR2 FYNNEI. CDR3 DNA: TGTGCCAGCAGTGAAGCATGGGGGCACCAGCCCCAGCATTTT. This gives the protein CASSEAWGHQPQHF.

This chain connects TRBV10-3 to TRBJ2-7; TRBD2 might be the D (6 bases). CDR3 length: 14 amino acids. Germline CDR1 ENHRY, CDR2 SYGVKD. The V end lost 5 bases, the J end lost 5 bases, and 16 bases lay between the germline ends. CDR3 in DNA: TGTGCCATCAGTCCCCGGGAGCGTTCTGACGAGCAGTACTTC. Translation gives CAISPRERSDEQYF.

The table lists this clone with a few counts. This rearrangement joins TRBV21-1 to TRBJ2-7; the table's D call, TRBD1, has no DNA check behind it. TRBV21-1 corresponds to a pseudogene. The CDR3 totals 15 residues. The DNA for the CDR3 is TGTGCCAGCAGCAAAAGGGACAGGGACTCCTACGAGCAGTACTTC. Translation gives CASSKRDRDSYEQYF.

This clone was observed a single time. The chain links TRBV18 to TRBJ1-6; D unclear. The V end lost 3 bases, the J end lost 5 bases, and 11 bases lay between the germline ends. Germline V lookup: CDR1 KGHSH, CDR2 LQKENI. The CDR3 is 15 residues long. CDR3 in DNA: TGTGCCAGCTCACCCCAGCAGCGAAATAATTCACCCCTCCACTTT. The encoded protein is CASSPQQRNNSPLHF. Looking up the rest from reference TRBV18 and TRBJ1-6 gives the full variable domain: NAGVMQNPRHLVRRRGQEARLRCSPMKGHSHVYWYRQLPEEGLKFMVYLQKENIIDESGMPKERFSAEFPKEGPSILRIQQVVRGDSAAYFCASSPQQRNNSPLHFGNGTRLTVT.

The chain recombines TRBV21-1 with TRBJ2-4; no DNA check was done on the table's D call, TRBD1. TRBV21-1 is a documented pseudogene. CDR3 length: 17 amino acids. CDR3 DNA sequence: TGTGCCAGCAGCAAAGCCCGGGACAGTATAGCCAAAAACATTCAGTACTTC. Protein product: CASSKARDSIAKNIQYF.

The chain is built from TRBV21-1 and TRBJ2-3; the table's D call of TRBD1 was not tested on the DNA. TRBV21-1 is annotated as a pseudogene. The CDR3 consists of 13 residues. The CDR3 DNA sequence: TGTGCCAGCAGCGGGACAGGAGTGGATACGCAGTATTTT. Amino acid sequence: CASSGTGVDTQYF.

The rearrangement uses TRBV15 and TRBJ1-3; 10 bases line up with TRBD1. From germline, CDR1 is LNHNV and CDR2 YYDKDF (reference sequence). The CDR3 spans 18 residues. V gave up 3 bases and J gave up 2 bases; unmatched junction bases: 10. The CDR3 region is CATSRGQGSGSAGNTIYF. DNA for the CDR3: TGTGCCACCAGCAGGGGACAGGGGTCTGGTTCTGCTGGAAACACCATATATTTT.